The 10 T cell receptor beta chains listed next were all sequenced from one sample in a study of blood T cell repertoires in COVID-19. Measured with immunoSEQ multiplex PCR; TCRdb has only the in-frame clones, and not every one. The sample lists approximately 170,000 clones; approximately 93% were seen once. The sample consisted of peripheral blood. These receptors were collected from a woman aged 60-70 years with COVID-19, enrolled during active disease.

V and J are TRBV18 and TRBJ2-7, with 7 bases that match TRBD1. The CDR3 runs to 15 residues. V lost 2 bases and J lost 6; bases outside the gene matches: 10. Germline V gives CDR1 KGHSH, CDR2 LQKENI. The CDR3 spells CASSPSRTGGIEQYF. DNA of the CDR3: TGTGCCAGCTCACCATCCCGGACAGGAGGAATCGAGCAGTACTTC.

This chain joins TRBV10-3 and TRBJ2-7; 9 nucleotides match TRBD2. CDR1 is ENHRY and CDR2 is SYGVKD in the germline V gene. CDR3 size: 14 residues. V lost 6 bases and J lost 4; bases outside the gene matches: 7. The CDR3: CAIRVDSGGYEQYF. CDR3 bases: TGTGCCATCAGAGTGGATAGCGGGGGTTACGAGCAGTACTTC.

The chain links TRBV19 to TRBJ1-2; perhaps TRBD1 as D (6 bases). Trimming stripped 5 bases from V and 2 bases from J, with 12 bases between. The CDR3 runs 14 residues. From germline, CDR1 is LNHDA and CDR2 SQIVND (reference sequence). CDR3 nucleotide sequence: TGTGCCAGTAGTGGCCGGACAGAGAACTATGGCTACACCTTC. Its translation is CASSGRTENYGYTF.

In its sample, this clone was seen once. The gene calls are TRBV29-1 and TRBJ1-5; tentatively, D is TRBD1 (6 bases). Looked up from germline, CDR1 is SQVTM and CDR2 is ANQGSEA. Deletions cut 7 bases from V and 2 bases from J, with 12 bases between. The CDR3 loop spans 13 amino acids. CDR3 sequence: CSGSAGGNQPQHF. Here the CDR3 DNA reads TGCAGCGGGTCCGCAGGGGGCAATCAGCCCCAGCATTTT. The whole variable domain, remainder taken from reference TRBV29-1 and TRBJ1-5, is SAVISQKPSRDICQRGTSLTIQCQVDSQVTMMFWYRQQPGQSLTLIATANQGSEATYESGFVIDKFPISRPNLTFSTLTVSNMSPEDSSIYLCSGSAGGNQPQHFGDGTRLSIL.

The chain links TRBV12-5 to TRBJ1-1; D not certain. The V gene lost 7 bases and the J gene lost 0 bases, with 12 bases spanning the gap. The CDR3 covers 14 residues. CDR1 LGHNT and CDR2 FRNRAP come from the germline V gene. The CDR3 region has the DNA TGTGCTAGTGCCCGAGGGCAGTTGAACACTGAAGCTTTCTTT. This encodes CASARGQLNTEAFF.

This sequence joins TRBV3-1 (or the pseudogene TRBV3-2) and TRBJ1-1; 7 bases agree with TRBD1. J lost 5 bases, V lost 4 bases, and 4 bases had no gene match. This CDR3 region has 13 residues. Germline lookup yields CDR1 LGHDT and CDR2 YNNKEL (reference sequence). CDR3 in amino acids: CASSPGTETEAFF. The CDR3 DNA sequence: TGTGCCAGCAGCCCAGGGACAGAAACTGAAGCTTTCTTT.

This rearrangement joins TRBV19 to TRBJ2-1, with no clear D. Trimming took 7 bases from V and 0 from J, leaving 7 bases between them. The germline gives CDR1 LNHDA, CDR2 SQIVND (reference sequence). The CDR3 extends over 13 amino acids. DNA for the CDR3: TGTGCCAGTAAGCAATTCTCCTACAATGAGCAGTTCTTC. This encodes CASKQFSYNEQFF.

This clone has only a few counts. The chain employs TRBV11-3 and TRBJ1-1; maybe TRBD1 (5 bases). Germline V CDR1 and CDR2: SGHNT, YENEEA. The V and J ends lost 5 bases and 1 base respectively, with 8 bases between them. The CDR3 is 13 residues long. Here the CDR3 DNA reads TGTGCCAGCAGCAAGGACAAGAACACTGAAGCTTTCTTT. It codes for CASSKDKNTEAFF.

This chain links TRBV19 with TRBJ1-5; no clear D gene. Germline V gene lookup returns CDR1 LNHDA and CDR2 SQIVND (reference sequence). Deletions cut 5 bases from V and 3 bases from J, with 5 bases between. This CDR3 spans 12 amino acids. CDR3 region: CASSSLNQPQHF. CDR3 nucleotide sequence: TGTGCCAGTAGTTCACTCAATCAGCCCCAGCATTTT.

This chain uses TRBV7-2 with TRBJ1-1; D not resolved. Germline V lookup: CDR1 SGHTA, CDR2 FQGNSA. The germline V and J ends were trimmed by 5 bases and 1 base, with 8 bases remaining between them. This CDR3 spans 13 amino acids. CDR3 sequence reads: CASSTHGNTEAFF. The CDR3 DNA reads TGTGCCAGCAGCACTCACGGGAACACTGAAGCTTTCTTT.